This TCR beta chain was sequenced in a study of STAT5B mutations in CD4+ large granular lymphocyte leukemia. Findings and limits, study-wide: Main leukemic clonotypes were patient-specific, but about 26% appeared at low frequency elsewhere.

This clone was counted only a few times. The antigen is unknown. The CDR3 is 14 residues long. The germline gives CDR1 MNHEY, CDR2 SVGAGI. V gave up 5 bases and J gave up 2 bases; unmatched junction bases: 5. Sequencing was at survey level. Sequenced by immunoSEQ multiplex PCR; TCRdb stores in-frame clones only, minus some. Of about 35,000 clones in the sample, roughly two thirds are singletons; the top ten hold roughly 2%. This chain links TRBV6-5 with TRBJ1-2; TRBD1 agrees at 7 bases. The sequenced material came from CD4+ T cells from blood buffy coats. This clonotype originated in a human donor in good health. This CDR3 reads CASSLQGPNYGYTF. Written as DNA, the CDR3 is TGTGCCAGCAGTCTACAGGGGCCCAACTATGGCTACACCTTC.